This T cell receptor beta chain was found in a study of CD8 T cells in Susac syndrome. A quantity of about 0.5 to 1 ug RNA underwent reverse transcription using random hexamers. Multiplex PCR with immunoSEQ amplified the TCR beta CDR3 across 54 Vbeta and 13 Jbeta. Via MiXCR, TCRdb re-called the immunoSEQ multiplex PCR reads, giving one row per CDR3 protein. Here the sample spans about 160,000 distinct CDR3 sequences, less than 95% being singletons. Sequencing targeted TCR beta in blood CD8+ and CD4+ T cells. The TEMRA cells underwent FACS enrichment, while the CD8+ and CD4+ T cells underwent negative isolation. This sequence originates from a human donor with multiple sclerosis. The specimen was CD4+ T cells from PBMCs.

In nucleotides, the CDR3 is TGTGCCTGGAGTTCAGCAGATACGCAGTATTTT. This sequence encodes CAWSSADTQYF. The chain recombines TRBV30 with TRBJ2-3; D gene uncertain. V was trimmed by 2 bases and J by 4 bases, leaving 4 bases between them. This CDR3 comprises 11 residues. The germline gives CDR1 GTSNPN, CDR2 SVGIG (reference sequence). Full variable domain (remainder filled in from reference TRBV30 and TRBJ2-3): SQTIHQWPATLVQPVGSPLSLECTVEGTSNPNLYWYRQAAGRGLQLLFYSVGIGQISSEVPQNLSASRPQDRQFILSSKKLLLSDSGFYLCAWSSADTQYFGPGTRLTVL.